This TCR beta chain comes out of a study of cytomegalovirus exposure and HLA in healthy donors. The PCR employed 60 Vbeta primers together with 13 Jbeta primers. Data came from immunoSEQ multiplex PCR; TCRdb stores just in-frame clones and leaves some out. The sample shows around 120,000 clones, roughly 70% of them seen only once. In regard to this clone: Antigen: not known.

The study's findings and limits: TRBV6-2, TRBV6-3 and some other V segments were unresolvable in 87-base-pair reads.

Trimming stripped 0 bases from V and 1 base from J, with 8 bases between. This CDR3 comprises 15 residues. The V gene's germline CDR1 is SGHDT and CDR2 YYEEEE. The TCR originated in a man aged 40-49 years in good health and CMV-seropositive. Sequencing was done on a sample of PBMCs. The rearrangement joins TRBV5-6 to TRBJ1-5; the D gene is possibly TRBD1 (6 bases). The CDR3 spells CASSLGTGSNQPQHF. The CDR3 DNA sequence: TGTGCCAGCAGCTTGGGTACAGGGAGCAATCAGCCCCAGCATTTT.